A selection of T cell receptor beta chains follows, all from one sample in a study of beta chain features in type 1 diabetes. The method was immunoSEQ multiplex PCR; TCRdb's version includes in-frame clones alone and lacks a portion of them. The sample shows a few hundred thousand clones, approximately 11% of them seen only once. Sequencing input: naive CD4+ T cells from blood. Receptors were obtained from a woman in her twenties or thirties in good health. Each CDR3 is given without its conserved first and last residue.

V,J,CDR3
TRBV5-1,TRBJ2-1,ASSSGLGFEQF
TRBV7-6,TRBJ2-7,ASSLGLAEDRYEQY
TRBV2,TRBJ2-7,ASRPGTSGRAGTYEQY
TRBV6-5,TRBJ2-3,ASNGLAGTDTQY
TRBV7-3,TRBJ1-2,ASSLSGLPNYGYT
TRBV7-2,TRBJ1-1,ASGMTESSTEAF
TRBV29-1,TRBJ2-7,SVGSPGDRHEQY
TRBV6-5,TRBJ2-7,ASSSWTGLQY
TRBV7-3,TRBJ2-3,ASSPRQGTDTQY
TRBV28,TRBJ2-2,ASSLFRFRNTGELF
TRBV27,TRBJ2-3,ASSFRGQGSDTQY
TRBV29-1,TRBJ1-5,SVQGIEGQPQH